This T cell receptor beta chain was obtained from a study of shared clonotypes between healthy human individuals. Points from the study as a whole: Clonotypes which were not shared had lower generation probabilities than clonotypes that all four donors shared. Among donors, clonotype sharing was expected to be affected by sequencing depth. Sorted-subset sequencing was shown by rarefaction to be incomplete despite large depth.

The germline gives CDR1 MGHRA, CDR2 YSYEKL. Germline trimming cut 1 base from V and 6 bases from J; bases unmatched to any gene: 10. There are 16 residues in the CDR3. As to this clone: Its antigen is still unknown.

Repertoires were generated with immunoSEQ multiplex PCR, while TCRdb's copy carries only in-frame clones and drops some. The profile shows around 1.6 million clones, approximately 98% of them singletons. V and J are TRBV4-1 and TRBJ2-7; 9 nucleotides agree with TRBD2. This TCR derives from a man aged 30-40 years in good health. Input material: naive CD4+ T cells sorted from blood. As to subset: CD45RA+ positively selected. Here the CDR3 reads CASSQGWLAGILEQYF. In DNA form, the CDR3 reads TGCGCCAGCAGCCAAGGATGGCTAGCGGGAATTCTCGAGCAGTACTTC.